Presented here are 5 T cell receptor beta chains from one specimen sequenced in a study of blood T cell repertoires in COVID-19. Libraries were prepared by immunoSEQ multiplex PCR; TCRdb keeps only in-frame clonotypes and omits some of them. The table lists under 300,000 clones, 80% to 90% of them singletons. Sequences were obtained from peripheral blood. These receptor sequences come from a woman in her seventies with acute or convalescent COVID-19.

DNA for the CDR3: TGTGCCAGCAGCTATGAAGGACAGGGGGCGGGTAATGAGCAGTTCTTC. This translates into CASSYEGQGAGNEQFF. This sequence joins TRBV11-3 and TRBJ2-1; 11 bases match TRBD1. CDR3 length: 16 residues. V was clipped by 4 bases and J by 7 bases; unmatched bases: 9. Germline-derived CDR1 and CDR2 are SGHNT and YENEEA.

The chain recombines TRBV11-2 with TRBJ2-5; 9 bases align to TRBD2. Trimming cost V 4 bases and J 5 bases; bases outside gene matches: 8. The V gene's germline CDR1 is SGHAT and CDR2 FQNNGV. This CDR3 is 15 amino acids long. CDR3 region: CASSSDGSGGETQYF. CDR3 DNA sequence: TGTGCCAGCAGCTCCGACGGTAGCGGGGGTGAGACCCAGTACTTC.

This chain joins TRBV9 and TRBJ1-5; TRBD1 agrees at 7 bases. The CDR3 length is 12 residues. V dropped 0 bases and J dropped 11; count of bases not matched to a gene: 2. Germline CDR1 reads SGDLS; CDR2 reads YYNGEE. The CDR3 DNA reads as TGTGCCAGCAGCGTAGGACAGGGTGCCCAGCATTTT. As protein: CASSVGQGAQHF.

The V gene is TRBV5-1, the J gene TRBJ2-1, with 7 bases aligning to TRBD2. V shed 0 bases and J 5 bases; nucleotides not matched to a gene: 8. Germline V gene sequence: CDR1 SGHRS, CDR2 YFSETQ. The CDR3 runs to 16 residues. The CDR3 is CASSLVIAGGDNEQFF. In nucleotides, the CDR3 is TGCGCCAGCAGCTTGGTCATAGCTGGGGGGGACAATGAGCAGTTCTTC.

V usage is TRBV6-5 and J usage is TRBJ1-1; D may be TRBD1 (6 bases). Germline CDR1 MNHEY, CDR2 SVGAGI. Trimming removed 7 bases from V and 6 bases from J, with 18 bases in between. The CDR3 runs 14 residues. The CDR3 coding sequence is TGTGCCAGCATTCCCCCCCAGGGGCGGTCTGAAGCTTTCTTT. This translates into CASIPPQGRSEAFF.